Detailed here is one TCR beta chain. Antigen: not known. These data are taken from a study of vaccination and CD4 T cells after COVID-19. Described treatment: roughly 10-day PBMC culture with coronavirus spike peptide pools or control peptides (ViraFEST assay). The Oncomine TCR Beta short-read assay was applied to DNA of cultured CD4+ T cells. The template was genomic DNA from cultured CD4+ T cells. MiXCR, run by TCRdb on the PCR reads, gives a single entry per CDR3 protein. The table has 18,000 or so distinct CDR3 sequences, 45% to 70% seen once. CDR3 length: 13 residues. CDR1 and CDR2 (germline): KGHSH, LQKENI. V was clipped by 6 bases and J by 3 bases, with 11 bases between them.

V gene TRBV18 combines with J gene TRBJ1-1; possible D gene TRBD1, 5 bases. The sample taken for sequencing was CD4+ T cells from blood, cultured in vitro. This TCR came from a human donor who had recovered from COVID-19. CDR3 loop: CASSIRADTEAFF. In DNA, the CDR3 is TGTGCCAGCTCGATCAGGGCGGACACTGAAGCTTTCTTT.